This T cell receptor beta chain stems from a study of CD8 T cells in ankylosing spondylitis (dated by TCRdb to between 2016 and 2019). Background for the entire study: T cell receptor beta repertoires were profiled in healthy donors and ankylosing spondylitis patients so that disease-linked TCR variants could be found. In total, the full study cohort was made up of roughly 100 healthy donors and 25 to 30 ankylosing spondylitis patients. Peripheral blood was sampled, and synovial fluid was also collected from ankylosing spondylitis patients.

V is pruned by 5 bases and J by 2 bases, leaving 5 bases of the junction without a gene match. There are 15 amino acids in the CDR3, from cysteine to phenylalanine inclusive. The retained sequence is limited to the CDR3, 45 bases, with the frame set at the first base. CDR1 and CDR2 are drawn from the germline V gene (reference sequence): SEHNR, FQNEAQ. There are many counts of this clonotype. Its antigen has not been determined. Base qualities are not at hand, and no much larger clone is one base apart. Instrument used: Illumina HiSeq 2500. TCR beta libraries were prepared by quantitative 5'-RACE with molecular barcodes. Per the authors' processing: A new computational method, built on a probabilistic model of VDJ rearrangement, was used to identify disease-linked TCR variants. In-frame beta chains were kept once TCRdb had trimmed the public reads at Q25 with fastp and called clones with MiXCR. Rows matching on CDR3 protein sequence are summarized as one entry with the most common DNA and genes. The V and J calls and clone size come from TCRdb's table, not from the authors' own analysis. Within this sample are approximately 500,000 distinct CDR3 sequences, with about 13% of them counted one time only. The ten most abundant clones make up under 7.5% of the sample.

The study at large found these results: A CD8+ phenotype was shown by the disease-linked clones, which were found at relatively low frequencies in peripheral blood. Some motif variants were previously reported in synovial fluid and blood of reactive arthritis patients, suggesting common disease-initiation mechanisms. Significant enrichment of the disease-linked clones was reported in matched synovial fluid samples from ankylosing spondylitis patients. A TCR beta motif made up of about eight highly homologous amino acid variants appeared to be characteristic of blood from ankylosing spondylitis patients.

Sequencing was carried out using blood, either unsorted or a sorted T cell fraction (not recorded which). The TCR originated in a male donor with ankylosing spondylitis. The rearranged segments are TRBV7-9 and TRBJ2-1, and 8 junction bases match TRBD2. The nucleotide sequence reads as follows: TGTGCCAGCAGCCCCCGACTAGCGACCTACAATGAGCAGTTCTTC. It translates to CASSPRLATYNEQFF.